The present entry profiles one T cell receptor (beta chain) with its context. Its specificity is unknown. The data originate from a study of T cell responses to AZD1222 COVID-19 vaccine. Regarding the study as a whole: Vaccine-related CD4 TCRs covered spike, predominating at 160-218 and 743-854. Variant regions that are unmutated are reportedly the target of nearly half of spike-specific TCRs.

Germline CDR1 and CDR2: GTSNPN and SVGIG (reference sequence). V lost 4 bases to trimming and J lost 4 bases; unmatched junction nucleotides: 0. The CDR3 loop spans 12 amino acids. Clones were sequenced by immunoSEQ multiplex PCR, and TCRdb holds only the in-frame ones, with some missing. The repertoire holds around 52,000 clones, with 75% to 90% as singletons. The chain employs TRBV30 and TRBJ2-2; 7 bases align to TRBD2. Sequenced here: peripheral blood, sampled on day 0 of AZD1222 vaccination. The sequence came from an adult in good health. CDR3 amino acids: CAWTGGTGELFF. For the CDR3, the DNA is TGTGCCTGGACGGGAGGCACCGGGGAGCTGTTTTTT.